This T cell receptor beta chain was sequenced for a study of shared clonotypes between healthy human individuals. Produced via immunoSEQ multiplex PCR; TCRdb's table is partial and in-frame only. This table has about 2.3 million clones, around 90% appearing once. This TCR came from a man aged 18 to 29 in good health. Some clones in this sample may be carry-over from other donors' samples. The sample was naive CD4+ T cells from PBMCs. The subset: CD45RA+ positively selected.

DNA for the CDR3: TGCGCCAGCAGCCCTCCGGGTGGGACTAGCACAGATACGCAGTATTTT. Encoded protein: CASSPPGGTSTDTQYF. The chain links TRBV5-1 to TRBJ2-3; perhaps TRBD2 as D (6 bases). Deletions cut 4 bases from V and 0 bases from J, with 15 bases between. CDR1 and CDR2 (germline): SGHRS, YFSETQ. The CDR3 contains 16 residues.